This T cell receptor beta chain is drawn from a study of OX40 agonist ivuxolimab in advanced cancers. This clone was seen only once. Data came from immunoSEQ multiplex PCR; TCRdb stores just in-frame clones and leaves some out. This table has roughly 36,000 clones, over 85% appearing once. The material was CD4+ or CD8+ T cells sorted from blood, obtained in a trial of the OX40 agonist ivuxolimab. The clonotype was recovered from an adult with an advanced solid tumor such as melanoma, head and neck, liver or kidney cancer.

The DNA for the CDR3 is TGTGCCAGTAGTATTACTAGCGGGAGTACCTCCTACGAGCAGTACTTC. Its translation is CASSITSGSTSYEQYF. The chain is built from TRBV19 and TRBJ2-7; 11 bases are a match to TRBD2. V lost 3 bases and J lost 0; bases outside the gene matches: 4. The CDR3 has 16 amino acids. CDR1 LNHDA and CDR2 SQIVND come from the germline V gene (reference sequence).